This T cell receptor (beta chain) stems from a study of blood T cell repertoires in COVID-19. Study overall: The study drew acute and convalescent COVID-19 samples from the United States, Italy and Spain. PBMCs, B-cell-depleted T cells, or T cells were the source of the cDNA or gDNA that made up the material.

In the source study's methods: Counts of nucleated cells, estimated from reference gene primer amplification, were obtained. Profiling relied on immunoSEQ multiplex PCR, and the TCRdb table lists in-frame clones only, not all of them. V and J calls and clone size are as listed in that table; D and trimming were resolved from the DNA. The sample comprises tens of thousands of clones, roughly 87% of which are singletons, and around a fifth rests with the top ten. Per germline, CDR1 PRHDT and CDR2 FYEKMQ (reference sequence). The germline V and J ends were trimmed by 5 bases and 1 base, with 17 bases remaining between them. The CDR3 sequence is 17 residues long. One Seattle source followed patients from active infection through their disease course.

The gene calls are TRBV13 and TRBJ2-2, with TRBD2 as a possible D gene (5 bases). The TCR comes from a woman older than 75 with COVID-19, enrolled during active disease. Sequencing was done on a sample of peripheral blood. CDR3 sequence (DNA): TGTGCCAGCAGCCCCCCATGGTGGGGAGAGAACACCGGGGAGCTGTTTTTT. This sequence encodes CASSPPWWGENTGELFF.